This record concerns one TCR beta chain sequence. This clonotype was recorded many times. Its cognate antigen has yet to be identified. Base qualities are not recorded, but no much larger clone differs from it by a single base. These data come from a study of T cells in Graves' hyperthyroidism and ophthalmopathy (dated by TCRdb to about 2019). In the study overall: Peripheral blood samples were taken at the time of initial diagnosis, prior to any treatment. For training and testing, the 100 or so patients in the discovery cohort were randomly divided in a 7:3 ratio. In several Graves' hyperthyroidism patients, the study also compared T-cell repertoires from thyroid tissue with T-cell repertoires from blood. To identify distinguishing TCR V-J signatures, a discovery cohort of about 95 patients was used, comprising 43 with Graves' ophthalmopathy and about 59 with stable Graves' hyperthyroidism. The paper describes TCR Vbeta CDR3 sequencing of fewer than 150 peripheral blood samples, made up of about 40 ophthalmopathy patients, 70 to 75 hyperthyroidism patients and some 17 progressor patients. After sampling, hyperthyroidism patients received methimazole starting at 30 mg daily, and ophthalmopathy patients received high-dose intravenous methylprednisolone. Prospective prediction of ophthalmopathy was tested in an independent validation cohort consisting of under 20 hyperthyroidism patients and approximately 16 patients who later progressed to ophthalmopathy.

Overall study results and their limits: Sample size was not statistically predetermined, and blinding of investigators to group allocation was not performed. Most expanded thyroid clonotypes (frequency above 0.001) were also detected in blood, a finding suggesting that blood repertoires may reflect thyroid immune responses. A 13 V-J signature model separated ophthalmopathy from stable hyperthyroidism, with about 88% sensitivity and roughly 84% specificity in cross-validation and 80%/75% in testing. In validation, progression to ophthalmopathy was predicted by the model with 70% to 71% sensitivity and 72% to 85% specificity, a median of approximately 6.5 months before onset.

A patient counted as having stable Graves' hyperthyroidism if no progression to ophthalmopathy occurred over 18 months of follow-up. Hyperthyroidism patients were newly diagnosed, with disease duration under 2 months, and aged 18 to 65 years. Exclusion was applied to patients with uncontrolled infections, other autoimmune diseases, pregnancy or lactation. Diagnoses were established on the basis of clinical symptoms, serum thyroxine and TRAb, thyroid ultrasound, and orbital computed tomography. PBMCs were isolated from around 10 ml of fresh peripheral blood by Ficoll-Paque density gradient centrifugation. Total RNA was extracted using Trizol reagent, and RNA quality was assessed on an Agilent 2100 Bioanalyzer. The TCR beta CDR3 regions were amplified from RNA transcripts. For the first round of RT-PCR on the TCR CDR3, the HTBI primer set was used together with the Qiagen OneStep RT-PCR kit. Libraries were constructed in a second round of multiplex PCR, after which size selection and purification were performed. Sequencing of the libraries was done on an Illumina HiSeq2000 using paired-end 100 bp reads. The paper's processing steps were these. SOAPnuke was used to process the raw data, removing reads that contained adapters or uncalled bases, had a mean Phred below 15, or lacked an exact match to the constant primer or identifier. High-quality paired reads were merged using COPE v1.2.5, and each unique nucleotide sequence was defined as a clonotype. Clonotypes were aligned to IMGT TRBV, TRBD and TRBJ reference segments using MiTCR v1.1. Only V-J combinations with frequency above 0.0001, covering approximately 99% of repertoires, were analysed. A TCS score was defined as the ratio of F50 (clonal expansion) to E x V (chaos), with BLOSUM62-based TCRdist applied between CDR3 peptides within each V-J. Welch's t-statistics and random forest reduced some 510 V-J features to 13, which were used in a naive Bayes classifier (R e1071). In TCRdb, the public reads were trimmed at Q25 with fastp and aligned with MiXCR, with productive beta chains retained. Here each entry gathers all rows of one CDR3 protein and keeps the most common genes and DNA. The V and J calls were not made by the authors but by TCRdb's processing. This sample comprises more than 650,000 distinct CDR3 sequences, less than 15% of them detected only once. Of the sample, about 10% is held by the ten largest clones.

This TCR derives from a woman aged 18-29 years with Graves' hyperthyroidism. Sample: blood.

The CDR3 corresponds to CSGAGESEQYF. Here is the DNA: TGCAGTGGTGCGGGAGAAAGCGAGCAGTACTTC. The sequence links TRBV29-1 to TRBJ2-7; 7 of the junction bases match TRBD2. Taken from the germline V gene, the CDR1 and CDR2 loops are SQVTM and ANQGSEA. The CDR3, from cysteine to phenylalanine, totals 11 residues. Only the CDR3 portion is preserved as DNA: 33 bases, with reading frame beginning at the first base.